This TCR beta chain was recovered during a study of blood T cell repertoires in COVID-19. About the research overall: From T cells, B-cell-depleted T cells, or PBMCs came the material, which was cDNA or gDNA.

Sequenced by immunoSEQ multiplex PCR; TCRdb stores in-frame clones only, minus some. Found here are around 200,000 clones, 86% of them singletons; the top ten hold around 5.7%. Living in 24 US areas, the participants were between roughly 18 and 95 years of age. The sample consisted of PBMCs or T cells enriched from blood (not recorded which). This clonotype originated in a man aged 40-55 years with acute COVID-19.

CDR3 sequence (DNA): TGTGCCAGCAGTCCTAACAGGGACGAGCAGTACTTC. It encodes CASSPNRDEQYF. The chain links TRBV28 to TRBJ2-7; possible D gene TRBD1, 6 bases. Germline lookup yields CDR1 MDHEN and CDR2 SYDVKM. This CDR3 region has 12 residues. Trimming pared 5 bases from V and 5 bases from J, leaving 10 bases between.